Given below is one TCR beta chain in context. Its antigen is undetermined. The sample belongs to a study of persistence of HIV-infected CD4 T cells. Looking at the study overall: A median of about eight years of suppressive ART preceded sampling.

The germline CDR1 and CDR2 sequences are MNHEY and SMNVEV (reference sequence). The CDR3 is 13 residues long. The germline V and J ends were trimmed by 3 bases and 7 bases, with 7 bases remaining between them. Cells were stimulated with CMV-infected fibroblast lysates at approximately 10 ug/mL. CD40L-negative CD69-negative CD45RO-high memory CD4+ T cells were sorted as populations depleted of antigen-responding cells. Sequencing used immunoSEQ version 4 in survey mode. Measured with immunoSEQ multiplex PCR; TCRdb has only the in-frame clones, and not every one. The table includes some 28,000 clones, 82% detected once.

This sequence was found in an adult man with HIV who was CMV-seropositive. This specimen consisted of CD4+ T cells sorted from PBMCs after approximately 20-hour stimulation, obtained from a patient who received antiretroviral therapy. J is TRBJ1-6 and V is TRBV27; D unclear. The CDR3 here is CASSLVVNSPLHF. The CDR3 DNA reads TGTGCCAGCAGTTTGGTGGTCAATTCACCCCTCCACTTT.